The clone carrying this T cell receptor beta chain was seen many times. Its target is not known. The data are from a study of Graves' ophthalmopathy and Graves' hyperthyroidism. Broader study findings: In blood appeared most of the expanded thyroid clonotypes whose frequency exceeded 0.001.

Amplification targeted the TCR beta CDR3 regions, with RNA transcripts as the source material. First-round RT-PCR with HTBI primers preceded a second-round multiplex PCR. Using its own MiXCR run on the multiplex PCR reads, TCRdb lists one record per CDR3 protein. Among 450,000 or so distinct CDR3 sequences, around 15% were seen once, and the ten largest hold more than 8.5%. CDR1 and CDR2 from the germline V gene are MDHEN and SYDVKM. J was trimmed by 3 bases and V by 8 bases; bases with no gene match: 10. The CDR3 is 15 amino acids. The chain uses TRBV28 and TRBJ2-7, with TRBD2 matching 10 bases. The sequenced material came from blood. The clonotype originates from a woman aged 25 to 39 with Graves' ophthalmopathy. DNA for the CDR3: TGTGCCAGCGCCGTAAAGCCTAGCGGGAGCTACGAGCAGTACTTC. This encodes CASAVKPSGSYEQYF.